One and the same sample provided the 17 T cell receptor beta chains below, sequenced in a study of blood T cells in healthy people across ages. A sample-barcoded 5' primer and a J-beta primer mix were used in a second PCR of roughly 6 to 11 cycles. TCRdb re-derived calls from the 5' RACE reads in MiXCR, one entry per CDR3 protein. The table records about 400,000 distinct CDR3 sequences, 52% of them present only once. Sequenced input: blood. The source is a man in his 60s in good health.

Many counts were recorded for this clonotype. This may come from a read error, since a much larger clone is one base off. V gene TRBV29-1 combines with J gene TRBJ2-5; D is perhaps TRBD2 (7 bases). V was cut by 6 bases and J by 11 bases, with 25 bases left in between. CDR3 length: 14 residues. Looked up from germline, CDR1 is SQVTM and CDR2 is ANQGSEA. The CDR3 DNA sequence: TGCAGCGTCAAAGGGGGGGATGCTTACAATGAGCAGTACTTC. This sequence encodes CSVKGGDAYNEQYF.

This clonotype occurred a few times. J is TRBJ1-2 and V is TRBV27; D is perhaps TRBD1 (5 bases). Germline V lookup: CDR1 MNHEY, CDR2 SMNVEV (reference sequence). V lost 6 bases and J lost 5, with 13 bases in between. The CDR3 loop spans 13 amino acids. The CDR3 loop reads CASSPRQLYGYTF. Written as DNA, the CDR3 is TGTGCCAGCAGCCCAAGACAGCTTTATGGCTACACCTTC.

V usage is TRBV11-2 and J usage is TRBJ2-1; D gene unclear. Germline V gene sequence: CDR1 SGHAT, CDR2 FQNNGV. V lost 2 bases and J lost 6, with 14 bases in between. The CDR3 spans 15 residues. For the CDR3, the DNA is TGTGCCAGCAGCTTATTGGTCGCAAAAGGCAATGAGCAGTTCTTC. Residues: CASSLLVAKGNEQFF.

V and J are TRBV6-1 and TRBJ2-2; 8 bases align to TRBD2. The CDR3 totals 17 residues. Trimming cost V 8 bases and J 2 bases; bases outside gene matches: 13. Germline CDR1 and CDR2: MNHNS and SASEGT. CDR3 sequence: CASFAAGAGGNTGELFF. Written as DNA, the CDR3 is TGTGCCAGCTTCGCCGCAGGGGCGGGGGGTAACACCGGGGAGCTGTTTTTT.

The chain joins TRBV27 to TRBJ2-7, with no clear D. V lost 5 bases and J lost 2, with 10 bases in between. The CDR3 covers 13 residues. The germline V gene has CDR1 MNHEY and CDR2 SMNVEV (reference sequence). For the CDR3, the DNA is TGTGCCAGCAGTCGTGAGTCAACCTACGAGCAGTACTTC. Residues: CASSRESTYEQYF.

The chain carries TRBV6-1 and TRBJ1-1; weak D call: TRBD1 (5 bases). With 5 bases removed from V and 7 bases from J, the gap between germline ends came to 14 bases. Germline V gene sequence: CDR1 MNHNS, CDR2 SASEGT. This CDR3 comprises 13 residues. DNA of the CDR3: TGTGCCAGCAGTCTCAGGGATAAAAATGAAGCTTTCTTT. The encoded protein is CASSLRDKNEAFF.

The chain carries TRBV10-3 and TRBJ2-5, with 8 bases lining up with TRBD1. Losses at the gene ends were 0 bases for V and 5 bases for J; bases not matched to a gene: 5. This CDR3 region has 15 residues. In germline, CDR1 is ENHRY, CDR2 SYGVKD. As DNA, the CDR3 is TGTGCCATCAGTGAGTCAGCCAGGGGGCTCGAGACCCAGTACTTC. Translation gives CAISESARGLETQYF.

This clonotype was seen at least ten times. The chain employs TRBV11-2 and TRBJ2-7; a possible D gene is TRBD2 (6 bases). Trimming cost V 5 bases and J 2 bases, with 10 bases left between them. Germline values: CDR1 SGHAT, CDR2 FQNNGV. The CDR3 spans 13 residues. The CDR3 DNA is TGTGCCAGCAGCAGTAGCGGCCCCTACGAGCAGTACTTC. Translation: CASSSSGPYEQYF. The full variable domain, rest sourced from reference TRBV11-2 and TRBJ2-7, is EAGVAQSPRYKIIEKRQSVAFWCNPISGHATLYWYQQILGQGPKLLIQFQNNGVVDDSQLPKDRFSAERLKGVDSTLKIQPAKLEDSAVYLCASSSSGPYEQYFGPGTRLTVT.

The rearrangement links TRBV30 to TRBJ2-7; 8 nucleotides align to TRBD1. Judging by the DNA end, TRBJ2-5 fits better; the J call may be wrong. Looked up from germline, CDR1 is GTSNPN and CDR2 is SVGIG (reference sequence). The CDR3 length is 14 residues. DNA of the CDR3: TGTGCCTGGAGTGACCCACAGGGGGGAGAGACCCAGTACTTC. This sequence encodes CAWSDPQGGETQYF.

The chain carries TRBV20-1 and TRBJ1-1; no firm D call. CDR1 is DFQATT and CDR2 is SNEGSKA in the germline V gene (reference sequence). V was trimmed by 0 bases and J by 0 bases, leaving 5 bases between them. The CDR3 runs 13 residues. The CDR3 loop reads CSARDLVNTEAFF. The DNA for the CDR3 is TGCAGTGCTAGAGATTTAGTGAACACTGAAGCTTTCTTT.

Ten or more counts support this clonotype. As DNA, the CDR3 is TGCAGCGTTAGATCTAGCGGCCCCTACGAGCAGTACTTC. It is translated as CSVRSSGPYEQYF. The chain combines TRBV29-1 with TRBJ2-7, with 7 bases that match TRBD2. With V trimmed by 5 bases and J by 2 bases, 6 bases remained unmatched. Germline CDR1 reads SQVTM; CDR2 reads ANQGSEA. The CDR3 totals 13 residues.

The chain carries TRBV6-1 and TRBJ2-3; D is unclear. V lost 6 bases to trimming and J lost 4 bases, with 14 bases between them. CDR1 is MNHNS and CDR2 is SASEGT in the germline V gene. This CDR3 region has 14 residues. The CDR3 nucleotides read TGTGCCAGCAGACCTACCTGGCGTGCAGATACGCAGTATTTT. The encoded protein is CASRPTWRADTQYF.

The V gene is TRBV3-1, the J gene TRBJ1-4; D unresolved. The CDR3 contains 15 residues. Trimming took off 0 bases at V and 4 bases at J, with 9 bases between the two ends. The germline V gene has CDR1 LGHDT and CDR2 YNNKEL (reference sequence). The CDR3 nucleotides are TGTGCCAGCAGCCAAGATAGGTGGCTTAATGAAAAACTGTTTTTT. Its translation is CASSQDRWLNEKLFF. The variable domain in full, with the rest retrieved from reference TRBV3-1 and TRBJ1-4, is DTAVSQTPKYLVTQMGNDKSIKCEQNLGHDTMYWYKQDSKKFLKIMFSYNNKELIINETVPNRFSPKSPDKAHLNLHINSLELGDSAVYFCASSQDRWLNEKLFFGSGTQLSVL.

J is TRBJ2-7 and V is TRBV7-9; 10 nucleotides line up with TRBD2. TRBJ2-5 explains the end of the DNA better; the J call may be wrong. This CDR3 contains 15 residues. Per the germline V gene, CDR1 is SEHNR and CDR2 is FQNEAQ (reference sequence). CDR3 DNA sequence: TGTGCCAGCAGCGAAGGACTAGCGGTGGTAGAGACCCAGTACTTC. Translated, it gives CASSEGLAVVETQYF.

The chain has TRBV21-1 and TRBJ2-7; TRBD2 is taken as the D call from the table, unchecked against the DNA. TRBV21-1 has pseudogene status. The CDR3 has 16 amino acids. In DNA form, the CDR3 reads TGTGCCAGCAGCAAAGTACTAGCGGGAAGATCCTACGAGCAGTACTTC. It encodes CASSKVLAGRSYEQYF.

The gene calls are TRBV12-3 or TRBV12-4 and TRBJ2-5; D may correspond to TRBD1 or TRBD2 (5 bases each). V was pared by 2 bases and J by 11 bases, with 18 bases between. CDR3 length: 14 amino acids. The CDR3 DNA reads as TGTGCCAGCAGTTTATTCAAGCTCGGCAGGGAGCAGTACTTC. Translated: CASSLFKLGREQYF.

The V and J genes are TRBV28 and TRBJ2-7; D is unresolved. This CDR3 comprises 11 residues. Germline CDR1 MDHEN, CDR2 SYDVKM. V was clipped by 6 bases and J by 7 bases, with 10 bases between them. CDR3 sequence: CASRDLSEQYF. CDR3 bases: TGTGCCAGCAGAGACCTGTCAGAGCAGTACTTC.